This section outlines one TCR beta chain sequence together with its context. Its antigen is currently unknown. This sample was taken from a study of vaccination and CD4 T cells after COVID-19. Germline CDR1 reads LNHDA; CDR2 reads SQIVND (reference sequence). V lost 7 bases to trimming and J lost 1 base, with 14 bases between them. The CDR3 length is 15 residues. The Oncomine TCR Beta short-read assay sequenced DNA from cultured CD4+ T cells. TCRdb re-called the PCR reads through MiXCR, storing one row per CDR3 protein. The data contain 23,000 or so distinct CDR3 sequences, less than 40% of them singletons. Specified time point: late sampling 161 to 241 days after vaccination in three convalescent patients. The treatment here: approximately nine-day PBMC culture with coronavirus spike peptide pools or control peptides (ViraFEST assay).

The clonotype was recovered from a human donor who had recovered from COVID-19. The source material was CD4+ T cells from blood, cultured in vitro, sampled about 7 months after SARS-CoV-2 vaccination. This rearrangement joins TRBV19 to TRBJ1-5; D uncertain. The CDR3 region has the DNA TGTGCCAGTATTGGCCACATAGAAAGCAATCAGCCCCAGCATTTT. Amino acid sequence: CASIGHIESNQPQHF.